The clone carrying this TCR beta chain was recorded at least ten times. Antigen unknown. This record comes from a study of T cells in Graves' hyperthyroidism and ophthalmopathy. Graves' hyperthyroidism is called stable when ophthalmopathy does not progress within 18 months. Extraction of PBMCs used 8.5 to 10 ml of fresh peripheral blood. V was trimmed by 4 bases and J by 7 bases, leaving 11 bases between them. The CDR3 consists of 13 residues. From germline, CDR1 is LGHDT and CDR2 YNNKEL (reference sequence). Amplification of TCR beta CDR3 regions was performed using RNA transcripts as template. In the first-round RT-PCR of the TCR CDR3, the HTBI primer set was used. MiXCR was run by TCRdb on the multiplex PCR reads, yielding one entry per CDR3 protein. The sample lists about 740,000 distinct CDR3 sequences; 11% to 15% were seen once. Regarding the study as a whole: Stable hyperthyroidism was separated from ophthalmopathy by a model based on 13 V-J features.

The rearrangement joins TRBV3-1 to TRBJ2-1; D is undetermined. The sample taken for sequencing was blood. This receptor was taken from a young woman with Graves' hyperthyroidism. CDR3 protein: CASSLASVNEQFF. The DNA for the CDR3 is TGTGCCAGCAGCCTAGCATCGGTTAATGAGCAGTTCTTC.